The text below deals with one T cell receptor beta chain. Its target is not known. The source of the sample is a study of identical twins. Study-level results: Fewer insertions marked abundant cord blood beta clonotypes; young adult naive trended weakly, memory not at all. For zero-insertion analyses, partial confounding could come from invariant MAIT and iNKT cells.

TCRdb redid the calling of the 5' RACE reads with MiXCR, one entry per CDR3 protein. Of about 190,000 distinct CDR3 sequences listed, approximately 15% are singletons. The CDR3 is 16 amino acids. Trimming pared 5 bases from V and 4 bases from J, leaving 20 bases between. The germline CDR1 and CDR2 sequences are MNHNS and SASEGT. The sample also formed part of further work on T cells expressing NK-cell markers.

The specimen sequenced was CD8+ T cells sorted from blood. The receptor was derived from a woman aged 18 to 35 in good health. This chain links TRBV6-1 with TRBJ1-1; TRBD1 might be the D (5 bases). DNA for the CDR3: TGTGCCAGCAGTCCCCACCGAAGGTGGGGGTTCACTGAAGCTTTCTTT. This translates into CASSPHRRWGFTEAFF.